A single sample gave rise to the 22 T cell receptor beta chains below, sequenced in a study of blood T cell repertoires in COVID-19. The data were produced by immunoSEQ multiplex PCR, yet TCRdb's version contains in-frame clones alone and is incomplete. The sample has more than 11,000 clones; about four fifths are singletons. The specimen was peripheral blood. The origin of the receptors is a woman aged 55-75 years with acute or convalescent COVID-19.

In its sample, this clone was seen a few times. This chain links TRBV3-1 (or the pseudogene TRBV3-2) with TRBJ1-4; TRBD1 agrees at 10 bases. The trim removed 2 bases at V and 4 bases at J, leaving 10 bases unmatched. In germline, CDR1 is LGHDT, CDR2 YNNKEL (reference sequence). There are 18 residues in the CDR3. CDR3 coding DNA: TGTGCCAGCAGCCAACAGGGGGACAGGGGACTCGGTAATGAAAAACTGTTTTTT. Translating it yields CASSQQGDRGLGNEKLFF.

This clone was detected only once. The chain combines TRBV19 with TRBJ2-7; unclear D gene. V lost 3 bases to trimming and J lost 2 bases, with 14 bases between them. Germline CDR1 LNHDA, CDR2 SQIVND (reference sequence). This CDR3 is 15 amino acids long. CDR3 in amino acids: CASSISYFDTYEQYF. In DNA form, the CDR3 reads TGTGCCAGTAGTATTTCTTATTTTGACACCTACGAGCAGTACTTC. Full variable domain (remainder filled in from reference TRBV19 and TRBJ2-7): DGGITQSPKYLFRKEGQNVTLSCEQNLNHDAMYWYRQDPGQGLRLIYYSQIVNDFQKGDIAEGYSVSREKKESFPLTVTSAQKNPTAFYLCASSISYFDTYEQYFGPGTRLTVT.

The chain joins TRBV7-7 to TRBJ2-5, with 7 bases aligning to TRBD2. Per the germline V gene, CDR1 is SSHAT and CDR2 is FNYEAQ (reference sequence). CDR3 size: 15 residues. The V gene end was trimmed by 2 bases and the J gene end by 3 bases; junction bases not matched to a gene: 6. The CDR3 coding sequence is TGTGCCAGCAGCTTAACAGCGGGGCCAGAAGAGACCCAGTACTTC. Its protein product is CASSLTAGPEETQYF.

This chain joins TRBV10-3 and TRBJ2-1, with D perhaps TRBD2 (6 bases). There are 14 residues in the CDR3. Germline V gene sequence: CDR1 ENHRY, CDR2 SYGVKD. The germline V and J ends were trimmed by 7 bases and 10 bases, with 20 bases remaining between them. CDR3 in amino acids: CAITPGVAGGEQFF. The DNA for the CDR3 is TGTGCCATCACCCCGGGGGTGGCTGGGGGGGAGCAGTTCTTC.

The gene calls are TRBV18 and TRBJ2-7, with TRBD2 matching 14 bases. Looked up from germline, CDR1 is KGHSH and CDR2 is LQKENI. Germline trimming cut 3 bases from V and 4 bases from J; bases unmatched to any gene: 5. This CDR3 contains 16 residues. The CDR3 loop reads CASSPLGTSGSYEQYF. CDR3 sequence (DNA): TGTGCCAGCTCACCCCTAGGGACTAGCGGGAGTTACGAGCAGTACTTC.

This clone turned up a few times. The rearrangement uses TRBV3-1 (or the pseudogene TRBV3-2) and TRBJ2-7; D is undetermined. The V and J ends lost 4 bases and 0 bases respectively, with 10 bases between them. The germline gives CDR1 LGHDT, CDR2 YNNKEL (reference sequence). The CDR3 runs to 14 residues. The CDR3 sequence is CASSLGRSSYEQYF. CDR3 in DNA: TGTGCCAGCAGCCTAGGTCGGAGCTCCTACGAGCAGTACTTC.

The chain recombines TRBV2 with TRBJ2-3, with D possibly TRBD2 on 5 matching bases. The V end lost 6 bases, the J end lost 3 bases, and 16 bases lay between the germline ends. Germline CDR1 and CDR2: SNHLY and FYNNEI. The CDR3 loop spans 15 amino acids. CDR3 coding DNA: TGTGCCAGCAGCCCGGACTCGAAGAAGACAGATACGCAGTATTTT. This codes for CASSPDSKKTDTQYF.

This clone was observed once. The chain couples TRBV7-3 to TRBJ2-1; 9 nucleotides align to TRBD2. Looked up from germline, CDR1 is SGHTA and CDR2 is FQGTGA. V lost 5 bases and J lost 15; bases outside the gene matches: 5. This CDR3 region has 11 residues. CDR3 bases: TGTGCCAGCAGCGCCGGGACTAGCCTGTTCTTC. Residues: CASSAGTSLFF.

The V gene is TRBV7-2, the J gene TRBJ2-5, with D perhaps TRBD1 (5 bases). Germline V lookup: CDR1 SGHTA, CDR2 FQGNSA. This CDR3 region has 12 residues. V gave up 5 bases and J gave up 4 bases, with 8 bases separating them. For the CDR3, the DNA is TGTGCCAGCAGCCCTAGGGGAGAGACCCAGTACTTC. Encoded protein: CASSPRGETQYF.

V is TRBV13 and J is TRBJ2-1, with 11 bases lining up with TRBD2. From germline, CDR1 is PRHDT and CDR2 FYEKMQ (reference sequence). The CDR3 extends over 16 amino acids. The V and J ends lost 5 bases and 3 bases, in that order; junction bases with no gene match: 6. CDR3 protein: CASSTPTSGDYNEQFF. CDR3 bases: TGTGCCAGCAGCACCCCGACTAGCGGGGACTACAATGAGCAGTTCTTC.

The DNA for the CDR3 is TGTGCCAGCAGTTTATCGGGCAGGGGCGGGTACAATGAGCAGTTCTTC. As protein: CASSLSGRGGYNEQFF. The V call is TRBV28, the J call TRBJ2-1, with D possibly being TRBD1 (6 bases). Germline V gene lookup returns CDR1 MDHEN and CDR2 SYDVKM. The CDR3 totals 16 residues. Trimming shortened V by 1 base and J by 4 bases, and 14 bases separated the two germline ends.

CDR3 loop: CASSRTGGRVDYGYTF. The CDR3 DNA reads TGCGCCAGCAGCCGTACAGGGGGTAGGGTAGACTATGGCTACACCTTC. The chain combines TRBV5-1 with TRBJ1-2, with 8 bases aligning to TRBD1. CDR1 and CDR2 (germline): SGHRS, YFSETQ. Unmatched junction bases numbered 11, after V lost 4 bases and J lost 3 bases. The CDR3 consists of 16 residues.

The gene calls are TRBV19 and TRBJ2-3; a weak D match, TRBD1 (6 bases). Trimming shortened V by 5 bases and J by 8 bases, and 17 bases separated the two germline ends. This CDR3 spans 14 amino acids. CDR1 LNHDA and CDR2 SQIVND come from the germline V gene (reference sequence). The CDR3 loop reads CASSWSGDRGTQYF. As DNA, the CDR3 is TGTGCCAGTAGTTGGTCAGGGGATCGGGGTACGCAGTATTTT.

The V call is TRBV19, the J call TRBJ1-5; unclear D gene. Germline loops: CDR1 LNHDA, CDR2 SQIVND (reference sequence). The CDR3 is 15 residues long. The germline V and J ends were trimmed by 2 bases and 5 bases, with 13 bases remaining between them. This CDR3 is CASSIRRTGHQPQHF. The CDR3 DNA reads TGTGCCAGTAGTATACGGAGGACGGGCCATCAGCCCCAGCATTTT.

This chain links TRBV7-3 with TRBJ2-1, with D possibly being TRBD2 (7 bases). The CDR3 extends over 15 amino acids. Germline loops: CDR1 SGHTA, CDR2 FQGTGA. The germline V and J ends were trimmed by 5 bases and 5 bases, with 16 bases remaining between them. In nucleotides, the CDR3 is TGTGCCAGCAGCAAAATAATAGGGGGGGACAATGAGCAGTTCTTC. It yields the protein CASSKIIGGDNEQFF.

A note on this clone: At one of its ends the junction is not consistent with the germline gene, which may arise from a read error. The V call is TRBV5-1, the J call TRBJ2-1; unclear D gene. The CDR3 runs 11 residues. Germline lookup yields CDR1 SGHRS and CDR2 YFSETQ. The CDR3 bases are TGCGCCAGCAGCTTGGGGCCACCCCTGGTCTTC. Translation gives CASSLGPPLVF.

This CDR3 reads CASSLRGLRETQYF. As DNA, the CDR3 is TGTGCCAGCAGCCTCAGGGGGCTCAGAGAGACCCAGTACTTC. V usage is TRBV7-2 and J usage is TRBJ2-5; 8 positions agree with TRBD1. Per the germline V gene, CDR1 is SGHTA and CDR2 is FQGNSA. After removal of 5 bases from V and 4 bases from J, the junction contained 6 bases not matched to a gene. This CDR3 contains 14 residues.

The chain is built from TRBV29-1 and TRBJ1-2, with 7 bases lining up with TRBD1. V trimming: 8 bases; J trimming: 0 bases; junction bases outside the gene matches: 9. The CDR3 runs to 14 residues. Germline V gene lookup returns CDR1 SQVTM and CDR2 ANQGSEA. The CDR3 DNA follows: TGCAGCACAGCCGGGACAGCAACTAACTATGGCTACACCTTC. As protein: CSTAGTATNYGYTF.

The chain recombines TRBV5-1 with TRBJ2-1, with 15 bases that match TRBD2. V lost 4 bases, J lost 4 bases, and 6 bases stayed unmatched. Germline values: CDR1 SGHRS, CDR2 YFSETQ. The CDR3 totals 17 residues. CDR3 DNA sequence: TGCGCCAGCAGCGTAGGACTAGCGGGAGGGCTATACAATGAGCAGTTCTTC. Encoded protein: CASSVGLAGGLYNEQFF. The variable domain in full, with the rest retrieved from reference TRBV5-1 and TRBJ2-1, is KAGVTQTPRYLIKTRGQQVTLSCSPISGHRSVSWYQQTPGQGLQFLFEYFSETQRNKGNFPGRFSGRQFSNSRSEMNVSTLELGDSALYLCASSVGLAGGLYNEQFFGPGTRLTVL.

The chain employs TRBV15 and TRBJ2-2; 7 bases match TRBD1. Unmatched junction bases numbered 9, after V lost 8 bases and J lost 6 bases. Germline CDR1 is LNHNV and CDR2 is YYDKDF (reference sequence). This CDR3 is built from 14 residues. The CDR3 DNA follows: TGTGCCACCGAAGACAGGGCGAGCTCCGGGGAGCTGTTTTTT. Protein: CATEDRASSGELFF.

The V and J genes are TRBV20-1 and TRBJ2-5; D is undetermined. The CDR3 has 12 residues. The V gene lost 3 bases and the J gene lost 5 bases, with 10 bases spanning the gap. Germline CDR1 is DFQATT and CDR2 is SNEGSKA (reference sequence). CDR3 sequence: CSASLREETQYF. In nucleotides, the CDR3 is TGCAGTGCTAGTTTGCGCGAGGAGACCCAGTACTTC.

This clone occurred a few times. The DNA of the CDR3 is TGTGCCAGCAGGGAGGGTATTAGCAATCAGCCCCAGCATTTT. Its translation is CASREGISNQPQHF. This chain links TRBV6-6 with TRBJ1-5, with D hard to call. Trimming took 6 bases from V and 0 from J, leaving 9 bases between them. The CDR3 sequence is 14 residues long. From germline, CDR1 is MNHNY and CDR2 SVGAGI (reference sequence).